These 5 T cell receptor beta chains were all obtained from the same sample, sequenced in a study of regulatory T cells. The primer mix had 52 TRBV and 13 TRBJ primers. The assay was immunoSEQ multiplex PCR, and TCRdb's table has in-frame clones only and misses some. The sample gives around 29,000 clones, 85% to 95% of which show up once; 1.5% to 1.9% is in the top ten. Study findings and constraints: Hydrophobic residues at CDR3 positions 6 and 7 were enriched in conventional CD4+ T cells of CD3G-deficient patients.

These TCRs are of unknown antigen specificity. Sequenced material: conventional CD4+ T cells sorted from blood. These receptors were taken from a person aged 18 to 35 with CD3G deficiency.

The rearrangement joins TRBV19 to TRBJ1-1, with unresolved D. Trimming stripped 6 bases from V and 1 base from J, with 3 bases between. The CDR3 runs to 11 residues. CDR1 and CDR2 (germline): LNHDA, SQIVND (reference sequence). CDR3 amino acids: CASRQNTEAFF. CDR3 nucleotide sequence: TGTGCCAGTAGACAGAACACTGAAGCTTTCTTT. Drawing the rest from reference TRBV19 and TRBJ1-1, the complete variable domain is DGGITQSPKYLFRKEGQNVTLSCEQNLNHDAMYWYRQDPGQGLRLIYYSQIVNDFQKGDIAEGYSVSREKKESFPLTVTSAQKNPTAFYLCASRQNTEAFFGQGTRLTVV.

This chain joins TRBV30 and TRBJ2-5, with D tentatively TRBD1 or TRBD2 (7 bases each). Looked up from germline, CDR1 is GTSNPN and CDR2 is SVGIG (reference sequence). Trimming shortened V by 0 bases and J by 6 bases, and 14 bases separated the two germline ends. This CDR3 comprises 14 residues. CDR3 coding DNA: TGTGCCTGGAGTGTGGGAGGGGGCGTGAAGACCCAGTACTTC. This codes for CAWSVGGGVKTQYF.

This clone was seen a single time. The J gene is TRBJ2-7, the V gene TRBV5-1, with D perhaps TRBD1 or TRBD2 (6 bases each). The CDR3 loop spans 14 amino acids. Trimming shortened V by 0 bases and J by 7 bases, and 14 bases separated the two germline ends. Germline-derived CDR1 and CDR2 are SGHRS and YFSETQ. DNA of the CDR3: TGCGCCAGCAGCTTGGACGGGAGAACAGGGGAGCAGTACTTC. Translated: CASSLDGRTGEQYF.

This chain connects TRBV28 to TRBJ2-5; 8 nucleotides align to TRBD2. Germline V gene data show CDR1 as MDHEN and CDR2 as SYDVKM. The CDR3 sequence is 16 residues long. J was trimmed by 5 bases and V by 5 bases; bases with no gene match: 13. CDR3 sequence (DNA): TGTGCCAGCAGTGGGCCCCCGGGACTAGGAAAGGAGACCCAGTACTTC. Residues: CASSGPPGLGKETQYF.

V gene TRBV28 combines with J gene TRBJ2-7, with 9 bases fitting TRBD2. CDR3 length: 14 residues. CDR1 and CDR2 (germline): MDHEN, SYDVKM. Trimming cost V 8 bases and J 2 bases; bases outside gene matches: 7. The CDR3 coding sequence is TGTGCCAGCGGAGATTCTAGCGGGACCTACGAGCAGTACTTC. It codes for CASGDSSGTYEQYF.